The T cell receptor beta chain described here comes from a study of cytomegalovirus exposure and HLA in healthy donors. Trimming cost V 5 bases and J 3 bases, with 11 bases left between them. This CDR3 region has 13 residues. Germline V gene lookup returns CDR1 LNHDA and CDR2 SQIVND (reference sequence). PCR involved 60 Vbeta and 13 Jbeta primers. TCRdb keeps only in-frame clones here, not all; method: immunoSEQ multiplex PCR. The sample has tens of thousands of clones, 75% to 80% seen once. The TCR was taken from a woman in her thirties or forties in good health and CMV-seronegative. Sequenced: PBMCs. The V and J genes are TRBV19 and TRBJ2-7; D is possibly TRBD1 (5 bases). CDR3 region: CASSVDRGYEQYF. The CDR3 region has the DNA TGTGCCAGTAGTGTCGATAGGGGCTACGAGCAGTACTTC.